This TCR beta chain was documented in a study of CD8+ T cells in alopecia areata. General study results and limits: It was less clear whether patients shared TCRs than it was in mice, possibly because of HLA.

For this clone: Its antigen remains unknown.

Researchers took lesional scalp punch biopsies and peripheral blood from people who were alopecia areata patients. The sorting of PBMCs gave CD4+ and CD8+ T cells. RNA was extracted and reverse transcribed into cDNA as the sequencing template. Clones were sequenced by immunoSEQ multiplex PCR, and TCRdb holds only the in-frame ones, with some missing. The repertoire includes about 97,000 clones, roughly two fifths of them detected once, and about 1.2% sits in the top ten. Sequencing was done on a sample of CD4+ T cells sorted from blood. This TCR was sampled from a human donor with alopecia areata.

The CDR3 loop is CASSRTGGSYEKLFF. The CDR3 nucleotides read TGTGCCAGCAGCCGCACAGGGGGGTCGTATGAAAAACTGTTTTTT. V is TRBV14 and J is TRBJ1-4, with 8 bases matching TRBD1. The CDR3 is made up of 15 amino acids. J lost 6 bases, V lost 4 bases, and 7 bases had no gene match. Germline CDR1 is SGHDN and CDR2 is FVKESK.